Presented here are 2 T cell receptor beta chains from one specimen sequenced in a study of chemoradiotherapy in HPV16-positive cancers. Clones were read by immunoSEQ multiplex PCR, and TCRdb kept only the in-frame ones, dropping some. The table lists 40,000 to 65,000 clones, about nine tenths of them singletons, with under 3.5% in the top ten. The material sequenced was blood, taken from a patient who underwent chemoradiotherapy. Receptors were obtained from a human donor with HPV-associated anogenital cancer.

This chain links TRBV6-5 with TRBJ2-7; D is ambiguous. CDR3 length equals 11 residues. V was trimmed by 6 bases and J by 5 bases, leaving 8 bases between them. The germline V gene has CDR1 MNHEY and CDR2 SVGAGI. The CDR3 loop is CASRLSNEQYF. CDR3 nucleotide sequence: TGTGCCAGCAGACTCAGCAACGAGCAGTACTTC.

This clone was observed once. V and J are TRBV9 and TRBJ2-7; tentatively, D is TRBD1 or TRBD2 (5 bases each). Per the germline V gene, CDR1 is SGDLS and CDR2 is YYNGEE. V was shortened by 3 bases and J by 3 bases, with 7 bases between the two germline ends. This CDR3 region has 12 residues. The CDR3: CASSGDGYEQYF. The CDR3 DNA sequence: TGTGCCAGCAGCGGGGACGGCTACGAGCAGTACTTC.